These 22 T cell receptor beta chains came from one sample sequenced in a study of blood T cell repertoires in COVID-19. Clones were sequenced by immunoSEQ multiplex PCR, and TCRdb holds only the in-frame ones, with some missing. This table holds 250,000 to 300,000 clones, approximately 90% found once. The sequencing sample was made of PBMCs or T cells enriched from blood (not recorded which). Receptors originate from a woman aged 40-49 years with acute COVID-19.

This chain uses TRBV9 with TRBJ1-2; D possibly corresponds to TRBD1 (6 bases). Germline V lookup: CDR1 SGDLS, CDR2 YYNGEE. Trimming cost V 6 bases and J 6 bases, with 15 bases left between them. This CDR3 is 13 amino acids long. CDR3 in amino acids: CASTDTGLNGYTF. In DNA, the CDR3 is TGTGCCAGCACCGACACAGGGCTAAATGGCTACACCTTC.

The chain uses TRBV6-5 and TRBJ1-5; the match to TRBD1 covers 8 bases. Germline V gene sequence: CDR1 MNHEY, CDR2 SVGAGI. The CDR3 covers 13 residues. Losses at the gene ends were 6 bases for V and 7 bases for J; bases not matched to a gene: 5. CDR3 amino acids: CASRTGVGQPQHF. The CDR3 DNA is TGTGCCAGCAGGACAGGGGTAGGGCAGCCCCAGCATTTT.

The chain employs TRBV5-1 and TRBJ2-1, with 9 bases fitting TRBD1. This CDR3 is 17 amino acids long. Germline CDR1 SGHRS, CDR2 YFSETQ. Trimming took 0 bases from V and 5 from J; bases not matched to a gene: 9. This chain's CDR3 is CASSLDGQGSGDNEQFF. CDR3 nucleotide sequence: TGCGCCAGCAGCTTGGACGGACAGGGGTCAGGGGACAATGAGCAGTTCTTC.

The chain employs TRBV7-3 and TRBJ2-3; no definite D call. This CDR3 is 17 amino acids long. Trimming left V 4 bases short and J 0 bases short, with 17 bases between. Per the germline V gene, CDR1 is SGHTA and CDR2 is FQGTGA. For the CDR3, the DNA is TGTGCCAGCAGCTCATCCGCTGGGCGCCCGAGCACAGATACGCAGTATTTT. This encodes CASSSSAGRPSTDTQYF.

This clone has a handful of counts. V gene TRBV28 combines with J gene TRBJ1-6, with D perhaps matching TRBD1 (5 bases). V gave up 2 bases and J gave up 4 bases, with 6 bases separating them. Germline V gives CDR1 MDHEN, CDR2 SYDVKM. The CDR3 extends over 14 amino acids. The CDR3 region is CASSLRQYNSPLHF. The DNA of the CDR3 is TGTGCCAGCAGTTTACGACAGTATAATTCACCCCTCCACTTT.

V usage is TRBV30 and J usage is TRBJ1-1; no firm D call. V dropped 5 bases and J dropped 0 bases, with 4 bases sitting between them. CDR1 is GTSNPN, CDR2 SVGIG, per germline (reference sequence). The CDR3 is 11 amino acids. CDR3 sequence (DNA): TGTGCCTGGTGGCTGAACACTGAAGCTTTCTTT. Protein: CAWWLNTEAFF.

The V gene is TRBV19, the J gene TRBJ2-7; 7 nucleotides match TRBD1. The CDR3 totals 16 residues. The germline CDR1 and CDR2 sequences are LNHDA and SQIVND (reference sequence). V trimming: 3 bases; J trimming: 3 bases; junction bases outside the gene matches: 11. In DNA, the CDR3 is TGTGCCAGTAGTATCAAGGGGGCGACGTTTCTCTACGAGCAGTACTTC. Translation gives CASSIKGATFLYEQYF.

The chain uses TRBV21-1 and TRBJ2-4; the table names TRBD2, a call not compared with the DNA. TRBV21-1 constitutes a pseudogene. The CDR3 is 15 residues long. For the CDR3, the DNA is TGTGCCAGCAGCCCCGGGTCCCTAGCCAAAAACATTCAGTACTTC. This codes for CASSPGSLAKNIQYF.

This clone was picked up one time. This rearrangement joins TRBV10-3 to TRBJ1-2; the D gene is possibly TRBD1 (6 bases). The CDR3 contains 14 residues. V was trimmed by 2 bases and J by 7 bases, leaving 14 bases between them. Per germline, CDR1 ENHRY and CDR2 SYGVKD. As DNA, the CDR3 is TGTGCCATCAGTGAGGGGGGCAGGGATACTGGCTACACCTTC. Translating it yields CAISEGGRDTGYTF.

This clone was seen a single time. The chain is built from TRBV6-5 and TRBJ2-2; 7 bases are a match to TRBD1. With 4 bases clipped from V and 0 bases from J, the junction kept 5 bases outside the gene matches. Germline V gene sequence: CDR1 MNHEY, CDR2 SVGAGI. This CDR3 region has 16 residues. CDR3 residues: CASSLKGAPNTGELFF. The CDR3 coding sequence is TGTGCCAGCAGTTTAAAGGGGGCCCCGAACACCGGGGAGCTGTTTTTT.

The rearrangement uses TRBV7-8 and TRBJ1-2; D uncertain. Trimming cost V 3 bases and J 6 bases, with 14 bases left between them. The CDR3 has 14 residues. Germline V gives CDR1 SGHVS, CDR2 FQNEAQ. The CDR3 coding sequence is TGTGCCAGCAGCTTCGCCCTTGGAGTCAATGGCTACACCTTC. Translated: CASSFALGVNGYTF.

The rearrangement links TRBV29-1 to TRBJ2-5; TRBD2 matches 7 bases. CDR3 length: 14 amino acids. Trimming took 7 bases from V and 4 from J; bases not matched to a gene: 12. Germline V gene data show CDR1 as SQVTM and CDR2 as ANQGSEA. Here the CDR3 DNA reads TGCAGCGCCGAAGGTGACGGGAGGTCAGAGACCCAGTACTTC. This gives the protein CSAEGDGRSETQYF.

This chain connects TRBV5-4 to TRBJ2-1, with 7 bases fitting TRBD2. The germline gives CDR1 SGHNT, CDR2 YYREEE (reference sequence). The CDR3 is 15 amino acids. The ends lost 5 bases at V and 0 bases at J; junction bases unmatched: 5. As DNA, the CDR3 is TGTGCCAGCAGACTGTGGGGGGGCTCCTACAATGAGCAGTTCTTC. This codes for CASRLWGGSYNEQFF.

This sequence joins TRBV6-5 and TRBJ1-4; the match to TRBD1 covers 7 bases. The CDR3 sequence is 15 residues long. After removal of 6 bases from V and 5 bases from J, the junction contained 9 bases not matched to a gene. CDR1 and CDR2 (germline): MNHEY, SVGAGI. The CDR3 nucleotides are TGTGCCAGCAGCCGCGCAGGGGGTTTGAATGAAAAACTGTTTTTT. Encoded protein: CASSRAGGLNEKLFF.

This clone was detected only once. The chain couples TRBV7-9 to TRBJ1-1; 8 bases line up with TRBD1. Germline trimming cut 5 bases from V and 7 bases from J; bases unmatched to any gene: 15. The germline V gene encodes CDR1 SEHNR and CDR2 FQNEAQ (reference sequence). This CDR3 has 16 amino acids. CDR3 sequence: CASSPRIGTGGNEAFF. The CDR3 nucleotides read TGTGCCAGCAGCCCCCGCATTGGCACAGGGGGTAATGAAGCTTTCTTT.

The chain has TRBV5-1 and TRBJ2-5; D is possibly TRBD2 (6 bases). Trimming shortened V by 0 bases and J by 1 base, and 10 bases separated the two germline ends. This CDR3 has 15 amino acids. CDR1 and CDR2 (germline): SGHRS, YFSETQ. CDR3 region: CASSLVGGGQETQYF. CDR3 in DNA: TGCGCCAGCAGCTTGGTTGGGGGAGGCCAAGAGACCCAGTACTTC.

The table lists this clone with a count of one. This chain links TRBV3-1 (or the pseudogene TRBV3-2) with TRBJ1-2, with D possibly being TRBD1 (5 bases). Trimming took off 1 base at V and 7 bases at J, with 16 bases between the two ends. This CDR3 contains 15 residues. Germline V lookup: CDR1 LGHDT, CDR2 YNNKEL (reference sequence). The CDR3 region has the DNA TGTGCCAGCAGCCAAGTCGGGGGAGGTAGTGGTGGCTACACCTTC. Protein sequence: CASSQVGGGSGGYTF.

This clone is a singleton in its sample. One junction end disagrees with the germline gene, perhaps due to a read error. V is TRBV4-1 and J is TRBJ2-7; TRBD1 agrees at 7 bases. The V gene's germline CDR1 is MGHRA and CDR2 YSYEKL. The CDR3 loop spans 14 amino acids. For the CDR3, the DNA is TGCGTCAGCAGCCAAGCGACAGGGTCCTACGAGCAGTACTTC. Translation: CVSSQATGSYEQYF.

This clone was detected only once. J is TRBJ1-1 and V is TRBV3-1 (or the pseudogene TRBV3-2), with 7 bases lining up with TRBD1. The CDR3 is 13 amino acids. Per the germline V gene, CDR1 is LGHDT and CDR2 is YNNKEL (reference sequence). Germline trimming cut 4 bases from V and 1 base from J; bases unmatched to any gene: 0. The CDR3 DNA is TGTGCCAGCAGCCGGACAGGGAACACTGAAGCTTTCTTT. Protein: CASSRTGNTEAFF.

The J gene is TRBJ2-5, the V gene TRBV5-4; D perhaps matches TRBD1 (5 bases). Trimming took off 0 bases at V and 0 bases at J, with 6 bases between the two ends. Per the germline V gene, CDR1 is SGHNT and CDR2 is YYREEE (reference sequence). The CDR3 runs 14 residues. The CDR3 DNA sequence: TGTGCCAGCAGCTTGGTGGACAACCAAGAGACCCAGTACTTC. Translating gives CASSLVDNQETQYF. Supplemented by reference TRBV5-4 and TRBJ2-5, the full variable domain reads ETGVTQSPTHLIKTRGQQVTLRCSSQSGHNTVSWYQQALGQGPQFIFQYYREEENGRGNFPPRFSGLQFPNYSSELNVNALELDDSALYLCASSLVDNQETQYFGPGTRLLVL.

The chain combines TRBV2 with TRBJ1-2, with a weak D call TRBD1 (6 bases). The germline V and J ends were trimmed by 5 bases and 4 bases, with 11 bases remaining between them. Germline CDR1 reads SNHLY; CDR2 reads FYNNEI. The CDR3 sequence is 13 residues long. The CDR3 DNA is TGTGCCAGCAGTACTACAGGGATCTATGGCTACACCTTC. It is translated as CASSTTGIYGYTF. The full variable domain, rest sourced from reference TRBV2 and TRBJ1-2, is EPEVTQTPSHQVTQMGQEVILRCVPISNHLYFYWYRQILGQKVEFLVSFYNNEISEKSEIFDDQFSVERPDGSNFTLKIRSTKLEDSAMYFCASSTTGIYGYTFGSGTRLTVV.

V usage is TRBV15 and J usage is TRBJ2-1; 8 bases align to TRBD2. Germline V CDR1 and CDR2: LNHNV, YYDKDF (reference sequence). After removal of 0 bases from V and 10 bases from J, the junction contained 11 bases not matched to a gene. The CDR3 contains 16 residues. The chain's CDR3 is CATSRDFSGTPGEQFF. CDR3 coding DNA: TGTGCCACCAGCAGAGATTTTAGCGGGACGCCGGGAGAGCAGTTCTTC.